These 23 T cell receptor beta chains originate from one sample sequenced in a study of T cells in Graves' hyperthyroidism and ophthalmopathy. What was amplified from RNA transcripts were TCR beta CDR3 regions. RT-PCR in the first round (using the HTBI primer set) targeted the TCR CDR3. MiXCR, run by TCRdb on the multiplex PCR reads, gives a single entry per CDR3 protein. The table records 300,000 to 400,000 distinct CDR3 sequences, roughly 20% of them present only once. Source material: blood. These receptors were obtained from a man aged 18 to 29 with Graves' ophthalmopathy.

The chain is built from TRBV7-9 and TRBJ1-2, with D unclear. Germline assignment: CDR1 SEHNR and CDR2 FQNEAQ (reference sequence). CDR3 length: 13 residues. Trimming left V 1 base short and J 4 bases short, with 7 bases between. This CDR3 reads CASSLERVYGYTF. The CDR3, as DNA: TGTGCCAGCAGCTTAGAAAGGGTCTATGGCTACACCTTC. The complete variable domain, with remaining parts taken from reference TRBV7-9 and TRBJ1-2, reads DTGVSQNPRHKITKRGQNVTFRCDPISEHNRLYWYRQTLGQGPEFLTYFQNEAQLEKSRLLSDRFSAERPKGSFSTLEIQRTEQGDSAMYLCASSLERVYGYTFGSGTRLTVV.

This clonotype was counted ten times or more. Written as DNA, the CDR3 is TGCAGCGTTGAAGCTACCCCTGGACAGGGCTACACCTTC. Its translation is CSVEATPGQGYTF. The chain has TRBV29-1 and TRBJ1-2; D may be TRBD1 (6 bases). Trimming pared 1 base from V and 8 bases from J, leaving 14 bases between. Germline V lookup: CDR1 SQVTM, CDR2 ANQGSEA. The CDR3 totals 13 residues.

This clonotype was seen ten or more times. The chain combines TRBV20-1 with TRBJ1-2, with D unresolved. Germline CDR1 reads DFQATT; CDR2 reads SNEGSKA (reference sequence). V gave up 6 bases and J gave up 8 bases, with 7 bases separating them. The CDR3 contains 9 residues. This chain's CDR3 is CSAPGGYTF. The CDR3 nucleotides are TGCAGTGCCCCCGGGGGCTACACCTTC.

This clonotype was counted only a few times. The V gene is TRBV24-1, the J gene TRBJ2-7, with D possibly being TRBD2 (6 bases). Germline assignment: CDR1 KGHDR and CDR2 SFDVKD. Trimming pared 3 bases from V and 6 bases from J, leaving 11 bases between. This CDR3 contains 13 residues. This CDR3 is CATSDELGGEQYF. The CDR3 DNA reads TGTGCCACCAGTGATGAACTGGGAGGCGAGCAGTACTTC.

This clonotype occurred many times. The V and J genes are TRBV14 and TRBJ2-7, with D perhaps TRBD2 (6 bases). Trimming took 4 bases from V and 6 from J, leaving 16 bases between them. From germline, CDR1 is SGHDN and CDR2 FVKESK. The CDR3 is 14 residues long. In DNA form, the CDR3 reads TGTGCCAGCAGCCCGCCCGGGACTTTAGGCGAGCAGTACTTC. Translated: CASSPPGTLGEQYF.

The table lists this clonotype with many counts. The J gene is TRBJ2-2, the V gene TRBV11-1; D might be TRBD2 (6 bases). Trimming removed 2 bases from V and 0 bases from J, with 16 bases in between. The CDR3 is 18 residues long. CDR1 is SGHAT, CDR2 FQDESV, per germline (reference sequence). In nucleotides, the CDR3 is TGTGCCAGCAGCTTATCTCCCCGGGCGGGATCGAACACCGGGGAGCTGTTTTTT. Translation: CASSLSPRAGSNTGELFF.

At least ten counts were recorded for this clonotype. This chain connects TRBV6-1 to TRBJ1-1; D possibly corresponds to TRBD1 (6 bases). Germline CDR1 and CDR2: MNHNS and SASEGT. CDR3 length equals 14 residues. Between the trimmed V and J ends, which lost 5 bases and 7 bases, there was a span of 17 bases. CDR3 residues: CASSLHPDSHEAFF. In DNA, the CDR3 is TGTGCCAGCAGTTTACACCCGGACAGCCATGAAGCTTTCTTT.

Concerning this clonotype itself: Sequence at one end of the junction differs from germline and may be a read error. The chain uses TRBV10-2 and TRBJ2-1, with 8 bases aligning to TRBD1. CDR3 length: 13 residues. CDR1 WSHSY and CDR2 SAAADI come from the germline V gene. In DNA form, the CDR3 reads TGCGCCAGCGGTGACAGGGGTAACAATGAGCAGTTCTTC. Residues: CASGDRGNNEQFF.

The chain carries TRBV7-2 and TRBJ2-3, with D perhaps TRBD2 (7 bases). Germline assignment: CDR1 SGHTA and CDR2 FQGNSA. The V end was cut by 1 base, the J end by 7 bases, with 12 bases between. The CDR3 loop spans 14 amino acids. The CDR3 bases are TGTGCCAGCAGCTTAGGGGGGGGCCGGAATACGCAGTATTTT. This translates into CASSLGGGRNTQYF.

In DNA, the CDR3 is TGTGCCAGCAGCTTAGTTGCTAGCGCGTACTCCTACAATGAGCAGTTCTTC. Translating it yields CASSLVASAYSYNEQFF. The chain joins TRBV7-2 to TRBJ2-1; tentative D call: TRBD2 (6 bases). Trimming removed 1 base at V and 0 bases at J, with 13 bases between. Germline V gene lookup returns CDR1 SGHTA and CDR2 FQGNSA. The CDR3 is 17 residues long.

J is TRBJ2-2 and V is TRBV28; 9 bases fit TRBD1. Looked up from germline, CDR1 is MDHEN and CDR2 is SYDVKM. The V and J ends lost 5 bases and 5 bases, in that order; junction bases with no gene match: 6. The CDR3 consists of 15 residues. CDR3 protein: CASSPGGQGTGELFF. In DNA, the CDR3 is TGTGCCAGCAGTCCCGGAGGACAGGGGACCGGGGAGCTGTTTTTT.

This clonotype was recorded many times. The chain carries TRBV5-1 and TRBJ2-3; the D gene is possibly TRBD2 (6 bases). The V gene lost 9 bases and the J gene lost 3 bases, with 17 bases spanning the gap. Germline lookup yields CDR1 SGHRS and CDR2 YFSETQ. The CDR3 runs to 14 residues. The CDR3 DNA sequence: TGCGCCACCTCAGGAGGGGCTCGAACAGATACGCAGTATTTT. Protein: CATSGGARTDTQYF. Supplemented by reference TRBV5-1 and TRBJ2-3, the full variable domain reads KAGVTQTPRYLIKTRGQQVTLSCSPISGHRSVSWYQQTPGQGLQFLFEYFSETQRNKGNFPGRFSGRQFSNSRSEMNVSTLELGDSALYLCATSGGARTDTQYFGPGTRLTVL.

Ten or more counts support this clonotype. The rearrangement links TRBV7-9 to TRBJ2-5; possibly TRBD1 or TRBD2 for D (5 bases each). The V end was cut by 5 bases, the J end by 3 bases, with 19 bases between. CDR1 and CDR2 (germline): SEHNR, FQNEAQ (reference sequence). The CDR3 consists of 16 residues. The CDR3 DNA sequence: TGTGCCAGCAGCCAAAGTGGGACGGGCCCAAAAGAGACCCAGTACTTC. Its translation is CASSQSGTGPKETQYF.

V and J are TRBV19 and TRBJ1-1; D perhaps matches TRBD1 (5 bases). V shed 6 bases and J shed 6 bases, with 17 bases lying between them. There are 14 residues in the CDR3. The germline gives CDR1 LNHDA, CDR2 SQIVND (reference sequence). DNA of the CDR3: TGTGCCAGTAGGCCGGAGGGGTCAAACGCTGAAGCTTTCTTT. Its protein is CASRPEGSNAEAFF.

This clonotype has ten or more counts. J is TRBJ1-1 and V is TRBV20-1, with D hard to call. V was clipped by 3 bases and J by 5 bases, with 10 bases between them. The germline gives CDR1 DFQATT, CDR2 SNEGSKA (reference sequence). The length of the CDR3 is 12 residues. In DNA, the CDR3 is TGCAGTGCTAGCTCGATCGGGACTGAAGCTTTCTTT. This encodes CSASSIGTEAFF.

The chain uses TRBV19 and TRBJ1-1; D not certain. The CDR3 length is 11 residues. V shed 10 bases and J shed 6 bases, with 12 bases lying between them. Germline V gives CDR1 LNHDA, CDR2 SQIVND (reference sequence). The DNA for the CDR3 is TGTGCCACCTACGGACCGGCTGAAGCTTTCTTT. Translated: CATYGPAEAFF.

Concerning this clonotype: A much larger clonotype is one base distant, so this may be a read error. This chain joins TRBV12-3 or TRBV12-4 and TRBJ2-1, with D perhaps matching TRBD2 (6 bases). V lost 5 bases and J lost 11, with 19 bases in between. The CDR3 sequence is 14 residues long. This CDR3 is CASSLHPGRNKQFF. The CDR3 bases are TGTGCCAGCAGTCTCCATCCAGGGAGGAATAAGCAGTTCTTC.

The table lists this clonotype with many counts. CDR3 sequence (DNA): TGTGCCAGCAGCTTAAAAACAGGGAATGAAAAACTGTTTTTT. Translated, it gives CASSLKTGNEKLFF. The chain combines TRBV7-9 with TRBJ1-4, with D possibly being TRBD1 (6 bases). Germline lookup yields CDR1 SEHNR and CDR2 FQNEAQ (reference sequence). This CDR3 spans 14 amino acids. The V end lost 2 bases, the J end lost 5 bases, and 9 bases lay between the germline ends.

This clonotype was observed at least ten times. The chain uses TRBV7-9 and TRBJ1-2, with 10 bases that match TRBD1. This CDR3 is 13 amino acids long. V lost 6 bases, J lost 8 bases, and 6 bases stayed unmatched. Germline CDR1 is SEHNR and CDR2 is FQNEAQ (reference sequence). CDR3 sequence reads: CASSSGTGDGYTF. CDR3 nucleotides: TGTGCCAGCAGTTCCGGGACAGGGGACGGCTACACCTTC.

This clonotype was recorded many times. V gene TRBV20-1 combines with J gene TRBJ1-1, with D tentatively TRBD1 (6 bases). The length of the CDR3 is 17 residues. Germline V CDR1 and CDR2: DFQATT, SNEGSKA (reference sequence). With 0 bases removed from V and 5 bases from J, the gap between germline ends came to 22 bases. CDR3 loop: CSARDPRRHREGTEAFF. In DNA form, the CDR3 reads TGCAGTGCTAGAGATCCCCGCCGACACAGGGAGGGAACTGAAGCTTTCTTT.

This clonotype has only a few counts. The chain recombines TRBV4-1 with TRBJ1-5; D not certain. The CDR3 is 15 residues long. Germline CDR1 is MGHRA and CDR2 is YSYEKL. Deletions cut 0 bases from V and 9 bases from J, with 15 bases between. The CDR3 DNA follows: TGCGCCAGCAGCCAAGATCGAGGAGCCATTCGGCCCCAGCATTTT. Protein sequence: CASSQDRGAIRPQHF.

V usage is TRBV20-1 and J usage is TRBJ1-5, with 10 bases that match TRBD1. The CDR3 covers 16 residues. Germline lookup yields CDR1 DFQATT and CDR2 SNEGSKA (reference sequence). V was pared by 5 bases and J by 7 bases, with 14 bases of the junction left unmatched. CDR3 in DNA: TGCAGTGCTCGCGGGACAGGGGCTGCCTGGGGGCAGCCCCAGCATTTT. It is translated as CSARGTGAAWGQPQHF.

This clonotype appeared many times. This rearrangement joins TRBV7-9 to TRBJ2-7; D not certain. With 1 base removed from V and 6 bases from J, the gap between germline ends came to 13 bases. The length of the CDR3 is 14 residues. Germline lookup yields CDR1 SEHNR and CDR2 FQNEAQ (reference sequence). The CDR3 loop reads CASSLGTLRGEQYF. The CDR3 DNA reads TGTGCCAGCAGCTTAGGAACCCTCCGAGGCGAGCAGTACTTC.